This T cell receptor beta chain stems from a study of blood T cell repertoires in COVID-19. Participant ages covered about 18 to 100 years across 20 to 30 US areas. Self-reported history from a screening survey and questionnaire set each donor's cohort. The CDR3 totals 14 residues. Per germline, CDR1 WNHNN and CDR2 SYGVQD (reference sequence). Trimming removed 1 base from V and 6 bases from J, with 12 bases in between. This clone was picked up one time. Libraries were prepared by immunoSEQ multiplex PCR; TCRdb keeps only in-frame clonotypes and omits some of them. The sample carries approximately 250,000 clones, roughly 80% recorded once.

This sequence joins TRBV10-1 and TRBJ1-1; no clear D gene. Sequencing was performed on PBMCs or T cells enriched from blood (not recorded which). The clonotype originates from a man younger than 45 with acute COVID-19. The CDR3 spells CASSEFPSDAEAFF. The CDR3 DNA sequence: TGCGCCAGCAGTGAGTTCCCGAGCGACGCTGAAGCTTTCTTT.